This TCR beta chain was found in a study of blood T cell repertoires in COVID-19. Study summary: The study drew acute and convalescent COVID-19 samples from the United States, Italy and Spain. T cells, B-cell-depleted T cells, or PBMCs provided the cDNA or gDNA that served as material.

Source study methods: It was from reference gene primer amplification that nucleated cell counts were estimated. TCRdb's table, derived via immunoSEQ multiplex PCR, lists solely in-frame clones and lacks some. The V and J calls and clone size are taken from that table; D and trimming were inferred from the DNA. The data show roughly 120,000 clones, 70% to 90% seen once. The V and J ends lost 1 base and 5 bases respectively, with 17 bases between them. The CDR3 is 16 residues long. Germline CDR1 KGHSH, CDR2 LQKENI. The sequencing sample was made of peripheral blood. The source is a man aged 35 to 55 with acute or convalescent COVID-19. V usage is TRBV18 and J usage is TRBJ1-1; D not certain. The CDR3 nucleotides read TGTGCCAGCTCACCACGCCCGGGAGGTACTTTGACTGAAGCTTTCTTT. This sequence encodes CASSPRPGGTLTEAFF.